Listed here are 18 T cell receptor beta chains from one sample, sequenced in a study of siplizumab effects on memory and regulatory T cells. Profiled with immunoSEQ multiplex PCR; TCRdb holds only in-frame clones, not every one. The top ten clones hold roughly 1.3% of a sample with roughly 93,000 clones, over 90% of them seen once. The source material was non-Treg CD4+ T cells sorted from blood. The receptors derive from a human donor in good health.

The chain carries TRBV7-3 and TRBJ2-2; 10 nucleotides agree with TRBD1. V shed 4 bases and J 5 bases; nucleotides not matched to a gene: 7. The length of the CDR3 is 16 residues. Germline V lookup: CDR1 SGHTA, CDR2 FQGTGA. CDR3 in DNA: TGTGCCAGCAGCTCCCCGACAGGGGGCTGGACCGGGGAGCTGTTTTTT. It encodes CASSSPTGGWTGELFF.

The DNA of the CDR3 is TGTGCCAGCAGCTTGGTAGGTCTGGGACAGGCCTCCGTGTACTTC. This gives the protein CASSLVGLGQASVYF. The gene calls are TRBV5-8 and TRBJ2-7, with 8 bases that match TRBD1. The J segment lost 12 bases and the V segment lost 0 bases, leaving 14 bases of the junction unmatched. The CDR3 contains 15 residues. Germline V lookup: CDR1 SGHTS, CDR2 YDEGEE. The full variable domain, with the rest looked up from reference TRBV5-8 and TRBJ2-7, is EAGVTQSPTHLIKTRGQQATLRCSPISGHTSVYWYQQALGLGLQFLLWYDEGEERNRGNFPPRFSGRQFPNYSSELNVNALELEDSALYLCASSLVGLGQASVYFGPGTRLTVT.

This clone was observed once. CDR3 region: CASSLMRQQETQYF. For the CDR3, the DNA is TGTGCCAGCAGTTTAATGAGACAGCAAGAGACCCAGTACTTC. The rearrangement links TRBV28 to TRBJ2-5; a possible D gene is TRBD1 (5 bases). V lost 2 bases and J 2 bases, leaving 9 bases between the germline ends. The germline V gene encodes CDR1 MDHEN and CDR2 SYDVKM. The CDR3 loop spans 14 amino acids.

The chain combines TRBV7-2 with TRBJ1-2, with D unclear. Germline CDR1 reads SGHTA; CDR2 reads FQGNSA. Trimming removed 1 base from V and 4 bases from J, with 7 bases in between. The CDR3 length is 13 residues. CDR3 in amino acids: CASSLVAAYGYTF. CDR3 DNA sequence: TGTGCCAGCAGCTTAGTGGCCGCCTATGGCTACACCTTC.

The chain uses TRBV27 and TRBJ1-2, with D tentatively TRBD1 (6 bases). Between the trimmed V and J ends, which lost 5 bases and 8 bases, there was a span of 21 bases. This CDR3 is 15 amino acids long. Germline V gene data show CDR1 as MNHEY and CDR2 as SMNVEV (reference sequence). Here the CDR3 DNA reads TGTGCCAGCAGTGGACTCAGGGGCCCCTTGGTAGGCTACACCTTC. Protein: CASSGLRGPLVGYTF.

This chain links TRBV6-5 with TRBJ2-3; no reliable D call. The V end was cut by 6 bases, the J end by 5 bases, with 12 bases between. This CDR3 has 13 amino acids. The germline V gene has CDR1 MNHEY and CDR2 SVGAGI. CDR3 loop: CASSRLGEDTQYF. The CDR3 DNA is TGTGCCAGCAGCCGCCTCGGCGAAGATACGCAGTATTTT.

The chain links TRBV19 to TRBJ1-1; D uncertain. V was pared by 7 bases and J by 2 bases, with 11 bases between. The CDR3 runs to 13 residues. CDR1 is LNHDA, CDR2 SQIVND, per germline (reference sequence). In DNA form, the CDR3 reads TGTGCCAGTAAGAAGGTACTAAACACTGAAGCTTTCTTT. This sequence encodes CASKKVLNTEAFF.

The V and J genes are TRBV14 and TRBJ2-5; D is perhaps TRBD2 (6 bases). The V gene's germline CDR1 is SGHDN and CDR2 FVKESK. Trimming stripped 4 bases from V and 5 bases from J, with 14 bases between. This CDR3 is built from 14 residues. The CDR3 bases are TGTGCCAGCAGCCGAAAGACTAGTTCGGAGACCCAGTACTTC. Protein: CASSRKTSSETQYF.

This rearrangement joins TRBV7-3 to TRBJ2-1; maybe TRBD2 (6 bases). This CDR3 has 13 residues. Looked up from germline, CDR1 is SGHTA and CDR2 is FQGTGA. V gave up 5 bases and J gave up 6 bases, with 11 bases separating them. The CDR3 DNA reads as TGTGCCAGCAGCCCCGGGACTCTCAATGAGCAGTTCTTC. This translates into CASSPGTLNEQFF. Looking up the rest from reference TRBV7-3 and TRBJ2-1 gives the full variable domain: GAGVSQTPSNKVTEKGKYVELRCDPISGHTALYWYRQSLGQGPEFLIYFQGTGAADDSGLPNDRFFAVRPEGSVSTLKIQRTERGDSAVYLCASSPGTLNEQFFGPGTRLTVL.

The rearrangement joins TRBV18 to TRBJ2-7; D perhaps matches TRBD2 (5 bases). The CDR3 consists of 16 residues. The germline V gene encodes CDR1 KGHSH and CDR2 LQKENI. V lost 6 bases and J lost 7, with 25 bases in between. The CDR3: CASSPMAPGGSGEQYF. DNA of the CDR3: TGTGCCAGCTCGCCAATGGCCCCAGGAGGTTCGGGGGAGCAGTACTTC.

The chain links TRBV7-6 to TRBJ1-2, with D possibly being TRBD1 (6 bases). The CDR3 spans 14 residues. Trimming removed 1 base at V and 6 bases at J, with 12 bases between. CDR1 and CDR2 from the germline V gene are SGHVS and FNYEAQ. This CDR3 reads CASSLVAGVNGYTF. CDR3 bases: TGTGCCAGCAGCTTAGTTGCAGGGGTGAATGGCTACACCTTC.

The chain combines TRBV5-4 with TRBJ2-5; D is unclear. The germline CDR1 and CDR2 sequences are SGHNT and YYREEE (reference sequence). CDR3 size: 11 residues. V was cut by 4 bases and J by 3 bases, with 4 bases left in between. CDR3 region: CASSMEETQYF. The CDR3, as DNA: TGTGCCAGCAGCATGGAAGAGACCCAGTACTTC.

CDR3: CASSVGPGQEKLFF. In DNA, the CDR3 is TGTGCCAGCAGCGTAGGACCTGGACAGGAAAAACTGTTTTTT. V usage is TRBV9 and J usage is TRBJ1-4; perhaps TRBD1 as D (6 bases). This CDR3 has 14 amino acids. V lost 0 bases to trimming and J lost 8 bases, with 11 bases between them. Germline V gene lookup returns CDR1 SGDLS and CDR2 YYNGEE. The full variable domain, with the rest looked up from reference TRBV9 and TRBJ1-4, is DSGVTQTPKHLITATGQRVTLRCSPRSGDLSVYWYQQSLDQGLQFLIQYYNGEERAKGNILERFSAQQFPDLHSELNLSSLELGDSALYFCASSVGPGQEKLFFGSGTQLSVL.

The chain links TRBV7-8 to TRBJ2-3; D remains ambiguous. This CDR3 region has 11 residues. Trimming pared 3 bases from V and 4 bases from J, leaving 2 bases between. From germline, CDR1 is SGHVS and CDR2 FQNEAQ. Written as DNA, the CDR3 is TGTGCCAGCAGCTTCGCAGATACGCAGTATTTT. Translating it yields CASSFADTQYF.

The chain carries TRBV7-9 and TRBJ2-6; D is perhaps TRBD2 (6 bases). The CDR3 is made up of 13 amino acids. Per the germline V gene, CDR1 is SEHNR and CDR2 is FQNEAQ (reference sequence). Trimming left V 8 bases short and J 1 base short, with 6 bases between. Here the CDR3 reads CASGGSGANVLTF. CDR3 bases: TGTGCCAGCGGAGGGTCTGGGGCCAACGTCCTGACTTTC.

The chain recombines TRBV5-1 with TRBJ2-3; D ambiguous. Between the trimmed V and J ends, which lost 1 base and 2 bases, there was a span of 5 bases. The CDR3 sequence is 13 residues long. The germline gives CDR1 SGHRS, CDR2 YFSETQ. The CDR3, as DNA: TGCGCCAGCAGCTTGACTACCACAGATACGCAGTATTTT. Encoded protein: CASSLTTTDTQYF.

V usage is TRBV10-3 and J usage is TRBJ2-5, with 13 bases lining up with TRBD2. With V trimmed by 10 bases and J by 2 bases, 1 base remained unmatched. This CDR3 spans 13 amino acids. The germline CDR1 and CDR2 sequences are ENHRY and SYGVKD. The CDR3 here is CATGLAGQETQYF. Here the CDR3 DNA reads TGTGCCACGGGACTAGCGGGGCAAGAGACCCAGTACTTC.

This sequence joins TRBV5-1 and TRBJ2-3; 10 nucleotides line up with TRBD2. V shed 4 bases, J shed 4 bases, and the junction held 18 bases outside the gene matches. CDR3 length: 19 amino acids. Germline CDR1 SGHRS, CDR2 YFSETQ. CDR3 coding DNA: TGCGCCAGCAGCCCCGGCGGCCTAGCGGGAGTCTGGGTGGCAGATACGCAGTATTTT. Translation: CASSPGGLAGVWVADTQYF.